Below, 12 T cell receptor beta chains from the same sample are listed, as sequenced in a study of blood T cell repertoires in COVID-19. This table comes from immunoSEQ multiplex PCR, and its TCRdb copy is limited to in-frame clones, with some not included. Of 200,000 to 300,000 clones listed, approximately 83% were seen once; the top ten hold roughly 1.9%. The sample consisted of peripheral blood. The receptor set was obtained from a man aged 30 to 45 who had recovered from COVID-19.

The chain carries TRBV18 and TRBJ2-3; D gene unclear. The CDR3 has 12 amino acids. Trimming took off 1 base at V and 5 bases at J, with 4 bases between the two ends. The germline V gene has CDR1 KGHSH and CDR2 LQKENI. The DNA of the CDR3 is TGTGCCAGCTCACCACGGCTAGATACGCAGTATTTT. Amino acids: CASSPRLDTQYF.

The V call is TRBV5-1, the J call TRBJ2-2; a weak D match, TRBD1 (6 bases). Trimming left V 2 bases short and J 5 bases short, with 7 bases between. Germline assignment: CDR1 SGHRS and CDR2 YFSETQ. The CDR3 is 13 residues long. In nucleotides, the CDR3 is TGCGCCAGCAGCTTACAGGGAACCGGGGAGCTGTTTTTT. It translates to CASSLQGTGELFF. Together with reference TRBV5-1 and TRBJ2-2, the CDR3 gives the full variable domain: KAGVTQTPRYLIKTRGQQVTLSCSPISGHRSVSWYQQTPGQGLQFLFEYFSETQRNKGNFPGRFSGRQFSNSRSEMNVSTLELGDSALYLCASSLQGTGELFFGEGSRLTVL.

V is TRBV5-4 and J is TRBJ2-5; 8 nucleotides align to TRBD1. The germline CDR1 and CDR2 sequences are SGHNT and YYREEE (reference sequence). V was clipped by 4 bases and J by 2 bases; unmatched bases: 22. The CDR3 contains 20 residues. The CDR3 sequence: CASSARQGARAARSQETQYF. Written as DNA, the CDR3 is TGTGCCAGCAGCGCGCGCCAGGGGGCGAGAGCCGCTCGTTCACAAGAGACCCAGTACTTC. Filled out from reference TRBV5-4 and TRBJ2-5, the complete variable domain reads ETGVTQSPTHLIKTRGQQVTLRCSSQSGHNTVSWYQQALGQGPQFIFQYYREEENGRGNFPPRFSGLQFPNYSSELNVNALELDDSALYLCASSARQGARAARSQETQYFGPGTRLLVL.

The V and J genes are TRBV18 and TRBJ2-1; 9 positions match TRBD2. The CDR3 sequence is 16 residues long. Trimming removed 1 base from V and 3 bases from J; junction bases left unmatched: 4. Germline CDR1 and CDR2: KGHSH and LQKENI. In nucleotides, the CDR3 is TGTGCCAGCTCACCACAATTAGCGGGGGACTACAATGAGCAGTTCTTC. Translating it yields CASSPQLAGDYNEQFF.

The chain carries TRBV2 and TRBJ1-5, with unresolved D. Germline V gene sequence: CDR1 SNHLY, CDR2 FYNNEI. The V and J ends lost 8 bases and 5 bases respectively, with 13 bases between them. CDR3 length: 13 amino acids. The CDR3 nucleotides read TGTGCCAGCGCCGGTGGTTTTGATCAGCCCCAGCATTTT. This encodes CASAGGFDQPQHF. Full variable domain (rest looked up from reference TRBV2 and TRBJ1-5): EPEVTQTPSHQVTQMGQEVILRCVPISNHLYFYWYRQILGQKVEFLVSFYNNEISEKSEIFDDQFSVERPDGSNFTLKIRSTKLEDSAMYFCASAGGFDQPQHFGDGTRLSIL.

V usage is TRBV5-1 and J usage is TRBJ1-2, with a weak D call TRBD1 (6 bases). Germline CDR1 and CDR2: SGHRS and YFSETQ. The CDR3 has 15 amino acids. Trimming stripped 1 base from V and 0 bases from J, with 10 bases between. The CDR3 protein is CASSLSGGPNYGYTF. The CDR3 DNA reads TGCGCCAGCAGCTTGTCGGGGGGCCCTAACTATGGCTACACCTTC.

This chain links TRBV5-4 with TRBJ2-7; 7 bases match TRBD2. The CDR3 is 14 residues long. The J segment lost 2 bases and the V segment lost 5 bases, leaving 7 bases of the junction unmatched. CDR1 and CDR2 (germline): SGHNT, YYREEE (reference sequence). The DNA of the CDR3 is TGTGCCAGCAGGCCTAGCGGTGTTACCTACGAGCAGTACTTC. This sequence encodes CASRPSGVTYEQYF.

The gene calls are TRBV24-1 and TRBJ2-5; 8 nucleotides align to TRBD2. V was clipped by 4 bases and J by 5 bases; unmatched bases: 8. This CDR3 comprises 15 residues. From germline, CDR1 is KGHDR and CDR2 SFDVKD. CDR3 sequence reads: CATSDYGGASETQYF. DNA of the CDR3: TGTGCCACCAGTGACTACGGGGGGGCCTCGGAGACCCAGTACTTC.

This clone was recorded once. CDR3 residues: CASSGARTGLGGYTF. The CDR3 DNA reads as TGTGCCAGCAGCGGGGCCCGTACAGGGTTAGGGGGCTACACCTTC. This chain uses TRBV6-6 with TRBJ1-2, with D perhaps matching TRBD1 (6 bases). CDR1 is MNHNY, CDR2 SVGAGI, per germline (reference sequence). This CDR3 has 15 residues. V lost 6 bases, J lost 8 bases, and 22 bases lay in between.

The chain employs TRBV29-1 and TRBJ2-3; D gene unclear. V was pared by 0 bases and J by 6 bases, with 7 bases between. The CDR3 runs to 12 residues. CDR1 and CDR2 (germline): SQVTM, ANQGSEA. The CDR3 DNA sequence: TGCAGCGTTGAAGATAACTGGGATACGCAGTATTTT. Its translation: CSVEDNWDTQYF.

This chain joins TRBV10-3 and TRBJ1-1; perhaps TRBD1 as D (6 bases). CDR3 length equals 12 residues. From germline, CDR1 is ENHRY and CDR2 SYGVKD. V gave up 6 bases and J gave up 6 bases, with 11 bases separating them. CDR3 region: CAIRDSFAEAFF. The CDR3 DNA reads TGTGCCATCAGGGACAGTTTCGCTGAAGCTTTCTTT.

At least ten counts were recorded for this clone. This rearrangement joins TRBV24-1 to TRBJ2-1; maybe TRBD1 (7 bases). The germline V gene encodes CDR1 KGHDR and CDR2 SFDVKD. Trimming shortened V by 8 bases and J by 6 bases, and 13 bases separated the two germline ends. This CDR3 region has 13 residues. In DNA, the CDR3 is TGTGCCACCAAGGCCCAGGGGGGCAATGAGCAGTTCTTC. It yields the protein CATKAQGGNEQFF.